The present T cell receptor (beta chain) was sequenced within a study of blood T cell repertoires in COVID-19. Clones were read by immunoSEQ multiplex PCR, and TCRdb kept only the in-frame ones, dropping some. This sample has about 160,000 clones, with around 84% found just once. Unmatched junction bases numbered 4, after V lost 1 base and J lost 3 bases. Germline CDR1 and CDR2: SEHNR and FQNEAQ (reference sequence). The CDR3 is 15 amino acids. The receptor comes from a woman aged 50 to 60 who had recovered from COVID-19. Source material: PBMCs or T cells enriched from blood (not recorded which). J is TRBJ2-3 and V is TRBV7-9, with 7 bases identical to TRBD2. CDR3 residues: CASSLGGTITDTQYF. The CDR3 DNA reads as TGTGCCAGCAGCTTAGGGGGGACTATTACAGATACGCAGTATTTT.